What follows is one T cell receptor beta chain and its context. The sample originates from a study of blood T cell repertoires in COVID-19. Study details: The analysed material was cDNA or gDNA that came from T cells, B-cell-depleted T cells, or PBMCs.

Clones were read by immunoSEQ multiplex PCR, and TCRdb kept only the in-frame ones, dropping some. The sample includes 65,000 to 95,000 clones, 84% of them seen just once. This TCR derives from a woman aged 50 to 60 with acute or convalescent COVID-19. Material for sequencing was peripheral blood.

The CDR3 bases are TGTGCCAGCAGCTTAGGACAGGGCGAACAAGAGACCCAGTACTTC. As protein: CASSLGQGEQETQYF. The J gene is TRBJ2-5, the V gene TRBV7-2; 7 bases fit TRBD1. Germline assignment: CDR1 SGHTA and CDR2 FQGNSA. Losses at the gene ends were 1 base for V and 2 bases for J; bases not matched to a gene: 4. The CDR3 sequence is 15 residues long.